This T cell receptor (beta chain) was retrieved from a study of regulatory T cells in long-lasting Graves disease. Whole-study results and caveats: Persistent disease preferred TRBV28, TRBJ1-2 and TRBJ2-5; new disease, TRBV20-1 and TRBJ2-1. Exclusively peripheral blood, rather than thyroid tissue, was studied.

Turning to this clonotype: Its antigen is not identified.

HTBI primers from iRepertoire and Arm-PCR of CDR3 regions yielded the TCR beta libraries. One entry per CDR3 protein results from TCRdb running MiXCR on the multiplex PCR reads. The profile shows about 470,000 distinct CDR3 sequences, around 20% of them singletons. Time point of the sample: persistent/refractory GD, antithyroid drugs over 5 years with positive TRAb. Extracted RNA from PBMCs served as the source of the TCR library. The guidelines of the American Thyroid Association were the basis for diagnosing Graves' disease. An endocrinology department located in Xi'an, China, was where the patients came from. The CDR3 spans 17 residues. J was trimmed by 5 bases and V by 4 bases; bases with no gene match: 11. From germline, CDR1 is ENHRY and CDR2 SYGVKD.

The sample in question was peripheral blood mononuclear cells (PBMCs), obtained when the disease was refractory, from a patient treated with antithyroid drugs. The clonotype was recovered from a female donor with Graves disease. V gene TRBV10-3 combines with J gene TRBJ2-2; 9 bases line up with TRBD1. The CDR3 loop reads CAISAPRDREWTGELFF. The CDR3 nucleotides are TGTGCCATCAGTGCCCCGCGGGACAGGGAATGGACCGGGGAGCTGTTTTTT.